This T cell receptor (beta chain) appears in the sequencing data of a study of somatic mutations in cytotoxic T cells in rheumatoid arthritis. Germline lookup yields CDR1 SGHRS and CDR2 YFSETQ. The V end was cut by 4 bases, the J end by 2 bases, with 10 bases between. The CDR3 has 15 amino acids. Assay used: immunoSEQ multiplex PCR; TCRdb lists only in-frame clones, some missing. The repertoire has around 19,000 clones, approximately 86% of them found once; the top ten carry approximately 20%. The TCR sequence derives from a woman in her forties or fifties in good health. The V call is TRBV5-1, the J call TRBJ2-6, with D possibly matching TRBD2 (5 bases). The sequencing sample was made of CD8+ T cells sorted from blood. The CDR3, as DNA: TGCGCCAGCAGCGGTGACGGGACTGGGGCCAACGTCCTGACTTTC. As protein: CASSGDGTGANVLTF.